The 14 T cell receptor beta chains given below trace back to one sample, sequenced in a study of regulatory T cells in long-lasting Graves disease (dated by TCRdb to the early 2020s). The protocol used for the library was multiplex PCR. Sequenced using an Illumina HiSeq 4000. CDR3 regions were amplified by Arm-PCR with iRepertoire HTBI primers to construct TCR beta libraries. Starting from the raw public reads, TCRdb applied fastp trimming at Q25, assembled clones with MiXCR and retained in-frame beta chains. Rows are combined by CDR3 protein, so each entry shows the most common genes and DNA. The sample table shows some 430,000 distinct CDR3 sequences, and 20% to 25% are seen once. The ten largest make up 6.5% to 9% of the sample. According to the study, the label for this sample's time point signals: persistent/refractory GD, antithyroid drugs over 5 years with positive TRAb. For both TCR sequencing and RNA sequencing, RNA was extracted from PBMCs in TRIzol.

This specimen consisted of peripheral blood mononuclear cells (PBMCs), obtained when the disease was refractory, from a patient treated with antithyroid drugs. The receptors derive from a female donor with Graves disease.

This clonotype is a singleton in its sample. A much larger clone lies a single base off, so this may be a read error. In DNA, the CDR3 is TGTGCCAGCAGTTTTTGGGCTATCGGGAGCAACGAGCAGTACTTC. It specifies CASSFWAIGSNEQYF. The chain employs TRBV12-3 or TRBV12-4 and TRBJ2-7; D is possibly TRBD2 (6 bases). V was clipped by 3 bases and J by 5 bases, with 17 bases between them. The CDR3 spans 15 residues.

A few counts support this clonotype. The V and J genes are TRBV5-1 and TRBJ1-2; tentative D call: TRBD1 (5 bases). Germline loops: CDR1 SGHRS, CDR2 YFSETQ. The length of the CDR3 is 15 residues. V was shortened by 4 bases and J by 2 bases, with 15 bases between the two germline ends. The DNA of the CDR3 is TGCGCCAGCAGCGACCCCGGGACGGGGAACTATGGCTACACCTTC. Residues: CASSDPGTGNYGYTF.

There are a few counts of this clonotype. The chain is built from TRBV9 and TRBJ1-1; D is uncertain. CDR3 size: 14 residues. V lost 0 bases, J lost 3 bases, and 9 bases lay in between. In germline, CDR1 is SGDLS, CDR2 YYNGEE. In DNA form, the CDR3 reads TGTGCCAGCAGCGTAGCACCTATGGACACTGAAGCTTTCTTT. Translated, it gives CASSVAPMDTEAFF.

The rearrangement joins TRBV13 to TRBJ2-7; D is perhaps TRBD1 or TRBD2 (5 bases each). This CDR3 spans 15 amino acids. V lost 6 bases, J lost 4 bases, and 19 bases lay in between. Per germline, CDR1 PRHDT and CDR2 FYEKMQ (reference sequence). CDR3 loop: CASSPTPGTEYEQYF. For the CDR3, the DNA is TGTGCCAGCAGTCCTACCCCCGGGACCGAGTACGAGCAGTACTTC. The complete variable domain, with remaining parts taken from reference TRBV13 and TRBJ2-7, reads AAGVIQSPRHLIKEKRETATLKCYPIPRHDTVYWYQQGPGQDPQFLISFYEKMQSDKGSIPDRFSAQQFSDYHSELNMSSLELGDSALYFCASSPTPGTEYEQYFGPGTRLTVT.

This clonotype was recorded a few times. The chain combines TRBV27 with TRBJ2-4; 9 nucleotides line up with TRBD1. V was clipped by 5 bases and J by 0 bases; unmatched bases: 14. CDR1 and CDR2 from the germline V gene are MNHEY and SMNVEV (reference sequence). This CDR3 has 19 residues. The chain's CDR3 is CASSPYTGTGPLAKNIQYF. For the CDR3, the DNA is TGTGCCAGCAGTCCCTACACCGGGACAGGGCCCCTAGCCAAAAACATTCAGTACTTC.

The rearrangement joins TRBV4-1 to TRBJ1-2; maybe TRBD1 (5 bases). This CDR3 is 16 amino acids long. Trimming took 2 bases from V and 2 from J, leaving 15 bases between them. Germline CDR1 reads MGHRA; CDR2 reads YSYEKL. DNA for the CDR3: TGCGCCAGCAGCCAACAAATCCGGGACTCAAACTATGGCTACACCTTC. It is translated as CASSQQIRDSNYGYTF.

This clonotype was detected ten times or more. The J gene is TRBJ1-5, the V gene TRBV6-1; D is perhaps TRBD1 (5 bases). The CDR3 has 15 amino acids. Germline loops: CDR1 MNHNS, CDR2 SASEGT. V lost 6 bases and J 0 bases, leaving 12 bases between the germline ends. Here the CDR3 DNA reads TGTGCCAGCAGCCCCCAGGGCCTTAGCAATCAGCCCCAGCATTTT. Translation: CASSPQGLSNQPQHF.

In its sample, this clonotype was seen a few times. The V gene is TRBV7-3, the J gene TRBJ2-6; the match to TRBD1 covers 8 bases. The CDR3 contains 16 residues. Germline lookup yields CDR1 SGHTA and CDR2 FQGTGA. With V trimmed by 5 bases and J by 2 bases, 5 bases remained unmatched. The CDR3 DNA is TGTGCCAGCAGCCCTTCAGGGGGCGCTGGGGCCAACGTCCTGACTTTC. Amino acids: CASSPSGGAGANVLTF.

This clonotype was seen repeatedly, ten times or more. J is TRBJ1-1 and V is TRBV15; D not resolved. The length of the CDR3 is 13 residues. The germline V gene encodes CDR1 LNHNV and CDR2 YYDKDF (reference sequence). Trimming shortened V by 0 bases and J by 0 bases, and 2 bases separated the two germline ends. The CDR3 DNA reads TGTGCCACCAGCAGAGACATGAACACTGAAGCTTTCTTT. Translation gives CATSRDMNTEAFF.

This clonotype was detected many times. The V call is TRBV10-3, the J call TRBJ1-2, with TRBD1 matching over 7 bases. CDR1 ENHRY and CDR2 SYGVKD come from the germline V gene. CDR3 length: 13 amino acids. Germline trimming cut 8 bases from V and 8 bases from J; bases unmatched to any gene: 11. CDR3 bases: TGTGCCATCGCCCGGGACAGCTCGACCGGCTACACCTTC. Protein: CAIARDSSTGYTF.

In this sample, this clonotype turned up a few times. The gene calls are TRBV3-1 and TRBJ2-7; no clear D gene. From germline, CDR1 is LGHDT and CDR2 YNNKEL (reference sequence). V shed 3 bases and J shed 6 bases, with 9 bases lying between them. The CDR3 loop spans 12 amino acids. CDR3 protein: CASSHSSSEQYF. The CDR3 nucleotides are TGTGCCAGCAGCCACAGTTCGTCCGAGCAGTACTTC.

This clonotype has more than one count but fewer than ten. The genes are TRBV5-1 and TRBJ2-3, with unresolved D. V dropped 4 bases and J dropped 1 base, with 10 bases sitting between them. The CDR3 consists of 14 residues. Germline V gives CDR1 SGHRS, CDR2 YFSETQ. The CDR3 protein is CASSTFRGTDTQYF. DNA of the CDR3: TGCGCCAGCAGCACATTTAGGGGCACAGATACGCAGTATTTT.

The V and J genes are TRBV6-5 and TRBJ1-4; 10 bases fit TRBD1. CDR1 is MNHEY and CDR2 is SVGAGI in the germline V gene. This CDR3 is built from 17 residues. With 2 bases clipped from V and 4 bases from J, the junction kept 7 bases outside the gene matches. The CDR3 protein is CASSYRDRGPGNEKLFF. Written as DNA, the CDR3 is TGTGCCAGCAGTTACAGGGACAGGGGTCCCGGTAATGAAAAACTGTTTTTT.

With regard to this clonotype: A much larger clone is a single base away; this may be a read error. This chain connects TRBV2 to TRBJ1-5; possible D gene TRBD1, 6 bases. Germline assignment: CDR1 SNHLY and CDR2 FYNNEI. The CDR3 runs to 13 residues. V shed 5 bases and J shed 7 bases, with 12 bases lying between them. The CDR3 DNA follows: TGTGCCAGCAGTAGGGGGGAGGGACAGCCCCAGCATTTT. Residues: CASSRGEGQPQHF.